This T cell receptor (beta chain) was profiled in a study of PD-1 blockade in classical Hodgkin lymphoma (dated by TCRdb to about 2020). In the study overall: Nivolumab dosing was 3 mg/kg intravenously every 2 weeks, continuing until either disease progression or unacceptable toxicity. The study used TCR beta sequencing and CyTOF to define a peripheral blood immune signature of response to PD-1 blockade in classical Hodgkin lymphoma.

The time point label corresponds to: cycle 1 day 1 (C1D1), immediately before nivolumab initiation. Relapse after autologous stem cell transplantation had occurred in all trial patients, and cohorts A, B and C were distinguished by prior brentuximab vedotin exposure. A Miltenyi CD4+ T cell isolation kit was used for magnetic negative selection to purify CD4+ T cells from thawed PBMCs. A total of fewer than 70 patients with relapsed/refractory classical Hodgkin lymphoma made up the trial cohort, and each patient's best overall response was complete response, partial response or progressive disease. Trial patients were treated with single-agent nivolumab in the multi-cohort phase II CheckMate 205 trial. An independent review committee assessed best overall response by applying the 2007 International Working Group response criteria. Trial PBMCs were collected immediately before nivolumab initiation (C1D1) and during therapy at cycle 2 day 1 and cycle 4 day 1. Peripheral blood was collected in 8 mL Vacutainer Cell Preparation Tubes, from which PBMCs were isolated by centrifugation and then cryopreserved. Purified CD4+ and CD8+ fractions were prepared only for cases in which an additional PBMC sample was available. Magnetically labelled cells were removed on LS columns in a quadroMACS separator, and the flow-through was collected as the purified fraction.

General conclusions and limits of the study: Lower diversity was observed in patients in whom nivolumab was started less than 1 year after ASCT, and these patients were excluded from later analyses so that confounding by immune reconstitution would be avoided. The study was limited to a single clinical trial cohort, and causes of repertoire differences, possibly disease activity or prior therapy, remained undefined. By C4D1, a significant rise was seen in CD4+ TCR diversity but not in CD8+ TCR diversity (p=0.0027 vs p=0.16), and the rise was most apparent among complete responders (p=0.02). Baseline TCR diversity was reported to be lower in newly diagnosed patients than in healthy donors and to be lower still in relapsed/refractory patients. Trial patients achieving complete response had baseline diversity similar to newly diagnosed patients, whereas partial responders and progressors had significantly lower diversity.

Comment on this clone: This receptor's antigen is unknown. No base-level quality is on record; no much larger clone is a single base apart.

The V and J ends are trimmed by 2 bases and 2 bases, leaving 9 bases between them. CDR1 and CDR2 are read off the germline V gene as MNHEY and SVGAGI. Taken from cysteine to phenylalanine, the CDR3 has 14 residues. The DNA shown is the 42-base CDR3, in frame from base 1. Genomic DNA was extracted with the Qiagen DNeasy kit from unsorted PBMCs and from negatively selected CD4+ and CD8+ fractions. TCR beta CDR3 regions were subjected to amplification by immunoSEQ multiplex PCR with primers that anneal to V and J segments. A synthetic immune receptor repertoire was used to minimize amplification bias, and remaining bias was computationally removed after sequencing. As for how the authors treated the data: Repertoire diversity was quantified as the Shannon entropy index using custom Python scripts. The unsorted, CD4+ and CD8+ repertoires were each analyzed separately, with the exception of combined analyses, where CD4+ and CD8+ sequences were merged in silico. A clone counted as expanded when the clone's frequency after treatment rose at least 2-fold relative to C1D1, and clones undetected at baseline were given a pseudocount of 0.5. Clones with 0 or 1 copy at C1D1 were defined as singleton clones, while clones with 2 or more copies were defined as non-singleton clones. Clones expanded in unsorted samples were annotated as CD4+, CD8+ or unknown by matching protein sequences in sorted samples from the same patient. Diversity changes from C1D1 to C4D1 were tested in paired samples using Wilcoxon tests. TCRdb carries this immuneACCESS record with in-frame sequences only. Its versions omit some clonotypes, under half of them owing to an unresolved V gene in the studies checked, with the rest unexplained. D and trimming were read from the DNA, whereas the V and J calls and clone size are those reported in that table. Within this sample are 30,000 or so clones, with approximately 85% of them counted one time only. The ten most abundant clones make up approximately 2.4% of the sample.

Sequencing was performed on CD4+ T cells from blood, taken at baseline. The source is a human donor with classical Hodgkin lymphoma. Recombination linked TRBV6-5 to TRBJ1-2; a tentative D match to TRBD1 spans 6 bases. The DNA sequence is TGTGCCAGCAGTTACAGGGACATAAACTATGGCTACACCTTC. Its protein is CASSYRDINYGYTF.